This T cell receptor beta chain was recovered during a study of blood T cell repertoires in COVID-19. Overall study context: The cDNA or gDNA used as material had been derived from T cells, B-cell-depleted T cells, or PBMCs.

As handled by the study authors: Cell counts per sample came from amplifying reference gene primers. The repertoire was sequenced with immunoSEQ multiplex PCR; TCRdb's copy has only in-frame clones and lacks some. That table furnishes V, J and clone size, whereas the DNA furnished D and trimming. The sample records approximately 93,000 clones, more than 80% being singletons. J gave up 5 bases and V 3 bases, and 9 bases lay outside the gene matches. Germline CDR1 is SEHNR and CDR2 is FQNEAQ (reference sequence). This CDR3 region has 15 residues. The receptor comes from a man between 45 and 60 years old with active or convalescent COVID-19. Material: peripheral blood. The chain carries TRBV7-9 and TRBJ2-7; TRBD1 aligns across 8 bases. CDR3: CASSFSTGVGNEQYF. The CDR3 coding sequence is TGTGCCAGCAGCTTTTCGACAGGGGTTGGGAACGAGCAGTACTTC.